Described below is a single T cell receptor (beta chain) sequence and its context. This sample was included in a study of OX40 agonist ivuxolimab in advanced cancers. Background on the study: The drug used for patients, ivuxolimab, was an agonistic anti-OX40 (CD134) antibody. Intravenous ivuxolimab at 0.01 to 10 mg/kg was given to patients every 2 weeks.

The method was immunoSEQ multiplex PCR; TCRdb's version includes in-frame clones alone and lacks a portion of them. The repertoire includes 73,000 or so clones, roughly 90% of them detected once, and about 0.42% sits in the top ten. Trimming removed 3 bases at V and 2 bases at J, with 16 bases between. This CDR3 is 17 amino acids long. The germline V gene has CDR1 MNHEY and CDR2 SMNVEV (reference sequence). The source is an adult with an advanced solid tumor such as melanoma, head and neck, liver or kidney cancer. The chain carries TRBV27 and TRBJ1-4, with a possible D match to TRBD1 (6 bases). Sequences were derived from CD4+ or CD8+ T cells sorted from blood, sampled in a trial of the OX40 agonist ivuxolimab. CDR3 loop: CASSLETGSGTNEKLFF. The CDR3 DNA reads TGTGCCAGCAGTTTGGAGACAGGCTCCGGGACTAATGAAAAACTGTTTTTT.